The clone carrying this T cell receptor beta chain came up many times. Its antigen is unknown. The data derive from a study of T cell repertoires in cytomegalovirus infection. Study-level background: Indicated by public TCR beta signatures were CMV infection and matching HLA type.

V was shortened by 1 base and J by 0 bases, with 12 bases between the two germline ends. This CDR3 is built from 16 residues. The germline CDR1 and CDR2 sequences are SGHTA and FQGNSA. Findings and limits, study-wide: The response measured ex vivo was dominated by TCR beta clonotypes (HLA-C-restricted and CMV-specific). Pooled public TCR beta family frequency picked out CMV carriers with the relevant HLA.

TCRdb ran MiXCR on the reads and lists one entry per CDR3 protein. The sample contains 35,000 or so distinct CDR3 sequences, about 52% of which appear only once. The V and J genes are TRBV7-2 and TRBJ1-1; D is ambiguous. The specimen was CD8+ T cells from cultured PBMCs, collected from culture after CMV antigen stimulation. The TCR originated in a human donor in good health (CMV status not recorded). Some clones in this sample may be carry-over from other donors' samples. The CDR3 region is CASSLVVGYVNTEAFF. The CDR3 DNA sequence: TGTGCCAGCAGCTTAGTAGTGGGTTACGTGAACACTGAAGCTTTCTTT.